These 7 T cell receptor beta chains share one sample of origin, sequenced in a study of blood T cells in healthy people across ages. Combining a sample-barcoded 5' primer with a J-beta primer mix, a second PCR ran for about 7 to 11 cycles. TCRdb fed the 5' RACE reads into MiXCR, producing one record per CDR3 protein. The table includes roughly 680,000 distinct CDR3 sequences, more than 40% detected once. The sample comprised blood. The source of these receptors is a woman aged 55-70 years in good health.

This sequence joins TRBV20-1 and TRBJ2-7, with D possibly being TRBD1 (6 bases). The CDR3 sequence is 14 residues long. From germline, CDR1 is DFQATT and CDR2 SNEGSKA (reference sequence). V shed 3 bases and J shed 0 bases, with 12 bases lying between them. The DNA of the CDR3 is TGCAGTGCTAGGAGGACAGTGAGCTCCTACGAGCAGTACTTC. Its protein product is CSARRTVSSYEQYF.

This clonotype was counted only a few times. The genes are TRBV5-1 and TRBJ2-3; perhaps D is TRBD1 or TRBD2 (6 bases each). This CDR3 region has 16 residues. Germline V gene sequence: CDR1 SGHRS, CDR2 YFSETQ. V lost 0 bases and J lost 4, with 15 bases in between. The CDR3: CASSLGTKGGADTQYF. The CDR3 region has the DNA TGCGCCAGCAGCTTGGGGACTAAGGGGGGCGCAGATACGCAGTATTTT. Combining the CDR3 with reference TRBV5-1 and TRBJ2-3 gives the whole variable domain KAGVTQTPRYLIKTRGQQVTLSCSPISGHRSVSWYQQTPGQGLQFLFEYFSETQRNKGNFPGRFSGRQFSNSRSEMNVSTLELGDSALYLCASSLGTKGGADTQYFGPGTRLTVL.

The CDR3 here is CASSVIESYEQYF. The CDR3 nucleotides are TGTGCCAGCAGTGTAATAGAGTCCTACGAGCAGTACTTC. The chain joins TRBV2 to TRBJ2-7; D is ambiguous. Germline V gene sequence: CDR1 SNHLY, CDR2 FYNNEI. The germline V and J ends were trimmed by 4 bases and 1 base, with 8 bases remaining between them. The CDR3 covers 13 residues.

The rearrangement joins TRBV20-1 to TRBJ2-1; TRBD1 aligns across 8 bases. CDR1 is DFQATT and CDR2 is SNEGSKA in the germline V gene (reference sequence). This CDR3 contains 17 residues. V gave up 3 bases and J gave up 11 bases; unmatched junction bases: 21. This CDR3 is CSARRLTGGIGNFQQFF. The CDR3 bases are TGCAGTGCTAGGAGGCTTACAGGGGGTATAGGAAATTTTCAGCAGTTCTTC.

In its sample, this clonotype was seen many times. The chain joins TRBV20-1 to TRBJ2-1; 7 nucleotides agree with TRBD1. There are 14 residues in the CDR3. V lost 6 bases and J lost 0; bases outside the gene matches: 5. Per the germline V gene, CDR1 is DFQATT and CDR2 is SNEGSKA (reference sequence). CDR3 sequence reads: CSALDRSSYNEQFF. The DNA of the CDR3 is TGCAGTGCCCTGGACAGGAGCTCCTACAATGAGCAGTTCTTC.

CDR3 DNA sequence: TGCGCCAGCAGCTTGGAGGGGGGAGGAAACATTCAGTACTTC. The encoded protein is CASSLEGGGNIQYF. The chain carries TRBV5-1 and TRBJ2-4; the D call may be TRBD1 or TRBD2 (6 bases each). V dropped 0 bases and J dropped 6 bases, with 10 bases sitting between them. Germline V gives CDR1 SGHRS, CDR2 YFSETQ. This CDR3 spans 14 amino acids.

This chain links TRBV5-1 with TRBJ2-7; TRBD1 aligns across 8 bases. This CDR3 has 15 amino acids. Germline lookup yields CDR1 SGHRS and CDR2 YFSETQ. V lost 6 bases and J lost 0; bases outside the gene matches: 8. Here the CDR3 reads CASTRTGTSSYEQYF. Here the CDR3 DNA reads TGCGCCAGCACCCGGACAGGGACGAGCTCCTACGAGCAGTACTTC.